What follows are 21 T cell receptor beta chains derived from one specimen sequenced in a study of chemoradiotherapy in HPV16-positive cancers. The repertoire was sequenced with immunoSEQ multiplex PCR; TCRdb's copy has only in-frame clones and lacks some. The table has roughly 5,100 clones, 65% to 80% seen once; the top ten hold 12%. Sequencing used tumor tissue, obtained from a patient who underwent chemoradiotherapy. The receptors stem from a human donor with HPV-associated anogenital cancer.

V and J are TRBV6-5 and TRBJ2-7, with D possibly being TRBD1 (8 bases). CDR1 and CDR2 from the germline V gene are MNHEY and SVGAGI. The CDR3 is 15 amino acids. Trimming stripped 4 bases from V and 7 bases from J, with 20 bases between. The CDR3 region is CASSFWTGRDAEQYF. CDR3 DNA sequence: TGTGCCAGCAGTTTTTGGACAGGGAGGGATGCGGAGCAGTACTTC.

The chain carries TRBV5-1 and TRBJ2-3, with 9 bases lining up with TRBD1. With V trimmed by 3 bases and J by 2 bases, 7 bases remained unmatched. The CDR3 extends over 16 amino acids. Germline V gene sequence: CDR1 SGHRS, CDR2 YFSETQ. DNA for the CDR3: TGCGCCAGCAGCTACGACAGGGGGGCGGACACAGATACGCAGTATTTT. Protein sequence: CASSYDRGADTDTQYF.

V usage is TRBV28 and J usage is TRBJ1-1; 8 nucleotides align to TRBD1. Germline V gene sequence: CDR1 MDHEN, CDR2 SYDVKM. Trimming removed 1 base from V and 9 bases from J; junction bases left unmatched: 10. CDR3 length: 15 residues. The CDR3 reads CASSLLSAGGAKAFF. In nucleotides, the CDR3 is TGTGCCAGCAGTTTATTATCGGCAGGGGGCGCGAAAGCTTTCTTT.

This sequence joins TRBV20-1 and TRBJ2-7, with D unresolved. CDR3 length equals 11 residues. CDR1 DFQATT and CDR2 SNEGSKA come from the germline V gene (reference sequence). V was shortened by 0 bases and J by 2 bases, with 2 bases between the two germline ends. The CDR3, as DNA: TGCAGTGCTAGAGATACCTACGAGCAGTACTTC. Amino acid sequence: CSARDTYEQYF.

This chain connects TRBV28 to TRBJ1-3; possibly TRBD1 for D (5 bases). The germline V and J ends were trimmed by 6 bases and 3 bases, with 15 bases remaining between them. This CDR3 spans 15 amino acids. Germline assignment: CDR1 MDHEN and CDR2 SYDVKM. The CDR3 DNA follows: TGTGCCAGCAGAACCAGGGAAGTCGGTGGAAACACCATATATTTT. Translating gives CASRTREVGGNTIYF.

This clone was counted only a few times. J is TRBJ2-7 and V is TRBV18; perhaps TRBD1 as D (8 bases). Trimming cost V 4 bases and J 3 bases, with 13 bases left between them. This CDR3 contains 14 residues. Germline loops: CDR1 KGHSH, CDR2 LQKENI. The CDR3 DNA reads TGTGCCAGCTCACTACAGGGGGAGGGCTACGAGCAGTACTTC. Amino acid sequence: CASSLQGEGYEQYF.

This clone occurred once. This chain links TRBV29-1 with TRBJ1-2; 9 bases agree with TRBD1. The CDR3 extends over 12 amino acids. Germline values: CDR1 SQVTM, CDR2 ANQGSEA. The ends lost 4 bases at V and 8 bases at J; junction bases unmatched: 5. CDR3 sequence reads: CSVVDRGYGYTF. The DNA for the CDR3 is TGCAGCGTTGTCGACAGGGGGTACGGCTACACCTTC.

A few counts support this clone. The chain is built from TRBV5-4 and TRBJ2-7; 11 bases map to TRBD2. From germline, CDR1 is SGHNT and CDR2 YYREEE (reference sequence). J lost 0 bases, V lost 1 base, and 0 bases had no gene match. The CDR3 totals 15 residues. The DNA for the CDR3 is TGTGCCAGCAGCTTGCTAGCGGGAGGCTCCTACGAGCAGTACTTC. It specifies CASSLLAGGSYEQYF. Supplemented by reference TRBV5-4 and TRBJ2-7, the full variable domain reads ETGVTQSPTHLIKTRGQQVTLRCSSQSGHNTVSWYQQALGQGPQFIFQYYREEENGRGNFPPRFSGLQFPNYSSELNVNALELDDSALYLCASSLLAGGSYEQYFGPGTRLTVT.

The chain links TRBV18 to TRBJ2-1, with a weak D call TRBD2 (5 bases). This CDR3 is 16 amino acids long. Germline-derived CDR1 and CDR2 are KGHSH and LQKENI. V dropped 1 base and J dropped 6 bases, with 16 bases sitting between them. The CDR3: CASSPRVSGDSNEQFF. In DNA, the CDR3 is TGTGCCAGCTCACCACGAGTAAGCGGCGACTCCAATGAGCAGTTCTTC.

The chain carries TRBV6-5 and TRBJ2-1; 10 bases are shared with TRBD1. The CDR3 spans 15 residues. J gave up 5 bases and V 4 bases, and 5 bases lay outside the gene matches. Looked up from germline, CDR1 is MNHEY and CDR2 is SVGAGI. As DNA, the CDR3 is TGTGCCAGCAGTTCGACAGGGGGCAGCGACAATGAGCAGTTCTTC. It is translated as CASSSTGGSDNEQFF.

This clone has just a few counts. The CDR3 nucleotides are TGCGCCAGCAGCTTAGGGGACAGCGTTGAAAAACTGTTTTTT. This sequence encodes CASSLGDSVEKLFF. The rearrangement joins TRBV5-1 to TRBJ1-4; the match to TRBD1 covers 7 bases. CDR1 and CDR2 (germline): SGHRS, YFSETQ. V dropped 2 bases and J dropped 7; count of bases not matched to a gene: 5. The CDR3 sequence is 14 residues long.

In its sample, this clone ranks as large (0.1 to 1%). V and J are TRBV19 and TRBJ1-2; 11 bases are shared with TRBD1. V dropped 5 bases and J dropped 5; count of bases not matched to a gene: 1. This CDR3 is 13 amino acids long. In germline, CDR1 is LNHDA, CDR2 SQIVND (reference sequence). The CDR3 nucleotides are TGTGCCAGTAGTGGGACAGGGGGGTATGGCTACACCTTC. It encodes CASSGTGGYGYTF.

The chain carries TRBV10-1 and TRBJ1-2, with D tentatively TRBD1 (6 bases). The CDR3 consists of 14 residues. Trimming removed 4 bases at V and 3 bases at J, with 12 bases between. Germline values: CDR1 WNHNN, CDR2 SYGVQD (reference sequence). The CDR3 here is CASSVDSSYYGYTF. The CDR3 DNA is TGCGCCAGCAGTGTGGACAGTTCTTACTATGGCTACACCTTC.

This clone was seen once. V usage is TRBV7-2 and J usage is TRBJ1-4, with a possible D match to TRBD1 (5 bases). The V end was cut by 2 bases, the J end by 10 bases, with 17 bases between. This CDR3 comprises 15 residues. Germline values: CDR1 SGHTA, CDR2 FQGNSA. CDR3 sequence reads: CASSLTSGNQGKLFF. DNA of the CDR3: TGTGCCAGCAGCTTAACTTCAGGGAATCAAGGAAAACTGTTTTTT.

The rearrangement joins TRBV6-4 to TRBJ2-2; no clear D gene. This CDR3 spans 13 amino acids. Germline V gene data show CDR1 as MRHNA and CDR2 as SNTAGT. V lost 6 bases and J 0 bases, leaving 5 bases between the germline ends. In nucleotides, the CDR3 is TGTGCCAGCAGCCCCTCGAACACCGGGGAGCTGTTTTTT. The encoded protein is CASSPSNTGELFF.

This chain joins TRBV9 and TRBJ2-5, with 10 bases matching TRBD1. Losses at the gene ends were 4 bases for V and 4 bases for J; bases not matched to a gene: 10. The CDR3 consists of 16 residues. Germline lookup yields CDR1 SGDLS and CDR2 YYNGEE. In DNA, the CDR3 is TGTGCCAGCAGCTCGAGAAGACAGGGGGCGGGAGAGACCCAGTACTTC. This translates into CASSSRRQGAGETQYF.

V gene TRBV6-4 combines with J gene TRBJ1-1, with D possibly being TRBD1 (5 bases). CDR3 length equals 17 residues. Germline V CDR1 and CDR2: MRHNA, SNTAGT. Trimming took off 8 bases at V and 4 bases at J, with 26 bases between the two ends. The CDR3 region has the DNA TGTGCCAGCCCCCCAACCAGACGGATGATGAGGGGCACTGAAGCTTTCTTT. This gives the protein CASPPTRRMMRGTEAFF.

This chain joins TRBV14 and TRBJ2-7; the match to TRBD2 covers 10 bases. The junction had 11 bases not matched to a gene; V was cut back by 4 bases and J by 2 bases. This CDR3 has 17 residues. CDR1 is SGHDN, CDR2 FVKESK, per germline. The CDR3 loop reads CASSPLSGTSDTYEQYF. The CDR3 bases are TGTGCCAGCAGCCCCTTATCGGGGACTAGCGACACCTACGAGCAGTACTTC.

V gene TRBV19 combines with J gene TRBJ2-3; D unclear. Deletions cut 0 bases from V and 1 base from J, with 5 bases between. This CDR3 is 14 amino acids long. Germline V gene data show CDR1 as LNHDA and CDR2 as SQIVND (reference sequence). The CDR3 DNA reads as TGTGCCAGTAGTATAGATCGGGGCACAGATACGCAGTATTTT. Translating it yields CASSIDRGTDTQYF.

The CDR3 region is CATSRVPDAKNIQYF. In DNA form, the CDR3 reads TGTGCCACCAGCAGAGTGCCGGATGCCAAAAACATTCAGTACTTC. The rearrangement links TRBV15 to TRBJ2-4; D not certain. Germline lookup yields CDR1 LNHNV and CDR2 YYDKDF (reference sequence). The CDR3 totals 15 residues. Trimming stripped 1 base from V and 1 base from J, with 8 bases between. Together with reference TRBV15 and TRBJ2-4, the CDR3 gives the full variable domain: DAMVIQNPRYQVTQFGKPVTLSCSQTLNHNVMYWYQQKSSQAPKLLFHYYDKDFNNEADTPDNFQSRRPNTSFCFLDIRSPGLGDTAMYLCATSRVPDAKNIQYFGAGTRLSVL.

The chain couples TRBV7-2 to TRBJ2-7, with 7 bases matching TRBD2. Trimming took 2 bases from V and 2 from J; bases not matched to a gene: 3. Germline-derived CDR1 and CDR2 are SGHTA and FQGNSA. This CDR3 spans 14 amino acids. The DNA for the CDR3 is TGTGCCAGCAGCTTAACGGGAGGCACCTACGAGCAGTACTTC. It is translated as CASSLTGGTYEQYF. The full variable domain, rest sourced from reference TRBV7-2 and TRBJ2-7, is GAGVSQSPSNKVTEKGKDVELRCDPISGHTALYWYRQSLGQGLEFLIYFQGNSAPDKSGLPSDRFSAERTGGSVSTLTIQRTQQEDSAVYLCASSLTGGTYEQYFGPGTRLTVT.